The 8 T cell receptor beta chains below all came from one sample that was sequenced in a study of T cells in Graves' hyperthyroidism and ophthalmopathy. Template material for amplifying TCR beta CDR3 regions consisted of RNA transcripts. With the HTBI primer set, the TCR CDR3 went through a first round of RT-PCR. MiXCR was run by TCRdb on the multiplex PCR reads, yielding one entry per CDR3 protein. The sample lists 560,000 or so distinct CDR3 sequences, roughly 46% occurring once. Sample: peripheral blood or thyroid tissue (not recorded which). The receptors shown here come from a woman between 18 and 29 years old with Graves' hyperthyroidism.

The gene calls are TRBV6-6 and TRBJ2-7; maybe TRBD1 (6 bases). Trimming left V 4 bases short and J 1 base short, with 11 bases between. The CDR3 totals 14 residues. Germline V gene data show CDR1 as MNHNY and CDR2 as SVGAGI (reference sequence). The CDR3 bases are TGTGCCAGCAGTTGGACAGTCGTGTCCTACGAGCAGTACTTC. It is translated as CASSWTVVSYEQYF.

V usage is TRBV2 and J usage is TRBJ2-5; unclear D gene. Looked up from germline, CDR1 is SNHLY and CDR2 is FYNNEI. The CDR3 spans 11 residues. V shed 9 bases and J shed 3 bases, with 8 bases lying between them. The CDR3 DNA reads TGTGCCAGTCAGGTCAAAGAGACCCAGTACTTC. This sequence encodes CASQVKETQYF.

The V gene is TRBV24-1, the J gene TRBJ2-5, with 8 bases matching TRBD1. V was clipped by 4 bases and J by 9 bases; unmatched bases: 9. This CDR3 contains 14 residues. Germline lookup yields CDR1 KGHDR and CDR2 SFDVKD. As DNA, the CDR3 is TGTGCCACCAGTGAACCAGGGGGCAATCAGCCCCAGTACTTC. This encodes CATSEPGGNQPQYF.

The gene calls are TRBV15 and TRBJ1-2; 9 bases are a match to TRBD1. Germline values: CDR1 LNHNV, CDR2 YYDKDF (reference sequence). J lost 4 bases, V lost 5 bases, and 11 bases had no gene match. The CDR3 has 16 residues. DNA for the CDR3: TGTGCCACCAGCCTACCCCGGGACAGGGAGGGCTATGGCTACACCTTC. Translating gives CATSLPRDREGYGYTF. The whole variable domain, filled in from reference TRBV15 and TRBJ1-2, reads DAMVIQNPRYQVTQFGKPVTLSCSQTLNHNVMYWYQQKSSQAPKLLFHYYDKDFNNEADTPDNFQSRRPNTSFCFLDIRSPGLGDTAMYLCATSLPRDREGYGYTFGSGTRLTVV.

The chain is built from TRBV13 and TRBJ1-1; D is ambiguous. Looked up from germline, CDR1 is PRHDT and CDR2 is FYEKMQ (reference sequence). The ends were cut back, 5 bases at V and 3 bases at J, with 10 bases in the middle. The CDR3 sequence is 13 residues long. The CDR3 region has the DNA TGTGCCAGCAGCCGCGCGATCGACACTGAAGCTTTCTTT. It yields the protein CASSRAIDTEAFF. Full variable domain (missing parts from reference TRBV13 and TRBJ1-1): AAGVIQSPRHLIKEKRETATLKCYPIPRHDTVYWYQQGPGQDPQFLISFYEKMQSDKGSIPDRFSAQQFSDYHSELNMSSLELGDSALYFCASSRAIDTEAFFGQGTRLTVV.

CDR3 sequence: CATSSWAATDYEQYF. The CDR3 DNA follows: TGTGCCACCAGCAGCTGGGCGGCCACGGACTACGAGCAGTACTTC. V gene TRBV15 combines with J gene TRBJ2-7; D is unclear. V was shortened by 3 bases and J by 3 bases, with 15 bases between the two germline ends. CDR3 length: 15 amino acids. Germline CDR1 and CDR2: LNHNV and YYDKDF (reference sequence).

In its sample, this clonotype was seen once. This chain uses TRBV7-3 with TRBJ2-2; D remains ambiguous. This CDR3 has 14 residues. Looked up from germline, CDR1 is SGHTA and CDR2 is FQGTGA. V lost 1 base to trimming and J lost 1 base, with 4 bases between them. DNA for the CDR3: TGTGCCAGCAGCTTAATTTGGAACACCGGGGAGCTGTTTTTT. Residues: CASSLIWNTGELFF.

Comment on this clonotype: Possible read error: a much larger clone is one base away. This chain uses TRBV12-3 or TRBV12-4 with TRBJ1-1; D is possibly TRBD1 (5 bases). The CDR3 has 12 amino acids. CDR3 region: CASSLTATETFF. In DNA form, the CDR3 reads TGTGCCAGCAGTCTGACAGCGACTGAAACTTTCTTT.